This entry features one TCR beta chain sequence. V was pared by 0 bases and J by 0 bases, with 10 bases between. There are 16 residues in the CDR3. From germline, CDR1 is SGHDT and CDR2 YYEEEE. The sample originates from a study of T cell changes during pregnancy in multiple sclerosis. The table came from immunoSEQ multiplex PCR; TCRdb's copy has only in-frame clones and leaves some out. The profile shows fewer than 80,000 clones, 94% of them singletons. V usage is TRBV5-6 and J usage is TRBJ2-1; D remains ambiguous. The TCR originated in a female donor with multiple sclerosis, enrolled in a pregnancy study. The material was CD4+ T cells from peripheral blood mononuclear cells, obtained after pregnancy. The CDR3 sequence is CASSLEKISSYNEQFF. As DNA, the CDR3 is TGTGCCAGCAGCTTGGAAAAGATCAGCTCCTACAATGAGCAGTTCTTC. Full variable domain (missing parts from reference TRBV5-6 and TRBJ2-1): DAGVTQSPTHLIKTRGQQVTLRCSPKSGHDTVSWYQQALGQGPQFIFQYYEEEERQRGNFPDRFSGHQFPNYSSELNVNALLLGDSALYLCASSLEKISSYNEQFFGPGTRLTVL.